The sequence of this T cell receptor (beta chain) was determined in a study of T cell responses to AZD1222 COVID-19 vaccine. Study-level findings and limits: Repertoires were obtained solely post-peak T cell response. Mostly white British, mostly female donors; authors suggested clonal diversity may be underestimated. Targeting of unmutated variant regions was reportedly seen in nearly half of spike-specific TCRs. Breadth and depth of Spike-specific TCRs rose after two AZD1222 doses.

The assay was immunoSEQ multiplex PCR, and TCRdb's table has in-frame clones only and misses some. This sample has some 140,000 clones; 70% to 90% occur once, and the top ten carry over 9%. The CDR3 is made up of 15 amino acids. CDR1 and CDR2 (germline): SGDLS, YYNGEE. Trimming left V 4 bases short and J 7 bases short, with 15 bases between. Notes on this clone: The antigen remains undetermined.

The source was peripheral blood, collected 28 days after the second AZD1222 dose. The rearrangement joins TRBV9 to TRBJ1-6; D ambiguous. The TCR comes from an adult who received the AZD1222 COVID-19 vaccine. CDR3 nucleotide sequence: TGTGCCAGCAGCCCCCGAGGGCAAATGAATTCACCCCTCCACTTT. Amino acids: CASSPRGQMNSPLHF.